A single sample is the source of the 25 T cell receptor beta chains below, sequenced in a study of PD-1 blockade in mismatch repair-deficient tumors. TCRdb's table, derived via immunoSEQ multiplex PCR, lists solely in-frame clones and lacks some. Seen here are approximately 110,000 clones, about 80% observed once, and the top ten hold 4% to 6%. The material sequenced was peripheral blood, taken roughly 13 months after starting pembrolizumab. These receptors were collected from an adult with mismatch repair-deficient cancer.

The chain recombines TRBV27 with TRBJ2-7; no clear D gene. Germline V lookup: CDR1 MNHEY, CDR2 SMNVEV (reference sequence). V shed 6 bases and J shed 2 bases, with 5 bases lying between them. The CDR3 totals 11 residues. The CDR3 DNA sequence: TGTGCCAGCAGCACCGCCTACGAGCAGTACTTC. Its protein product is CASSTAYEQYF.

This clone was detected only a few times. The CDR3 coding sequence is TGTGCCAGCAGTGAAGCGTACCGCGGAGCTAACTATGGCTACACCTTC. This encodes CASSEAYRGANYGYTF. The chain couples TRBV6-1 to TRBJ1-2; D is unresolved. This CDR3 spans 16 amino acids. The germline V gene encodes CDR1 MNHNS and CDR2 SASEGT. V was trimmed by 0 bases and J by 0 bases, leaving 11 bases between them.

The J gene is TRBJ2-1, the V gene TRBV7-2; no clear D gene. Between the trimmed V and J ends, which lost 2 bases and 0 bases, there was a span of 8 bases. The CDR3 is 15 residues long. Looked up from germline, CDR1 is SGHTA and CDR2 is FQGNSA. The CDR3 region is CASSLYGNSYNEQFF. The CDR3 nucleotides are TGTGCCAGCAGCTTATACGGTAACTCCTACAATGAGCAGTTCTTC.

The count of this clone is one. The rearrangement links TRBV4-3 to TRBJ2-3; D assignment may be TRBD1 or TRBD2 (6 bases each). Germline CDR1 and CDR2: LGHNA and YSLEER. The V and J ends lost 1 base and 5 bases respectively, with 22 bases between them. This CDR3 has 18 residues. The CDR3 sequence is CASSQAGAGQGRGDTQYF. Written as DNA, the CDR3 is TGCGCCAGCAGCCAAGCGGGGGCAGGCCAGGGTCGGGGAGATACGCAGTATTTT.

V is TRBV30 and J is TRBJ1-1, with a possible D match to TRBD1 (5 bases). Germline values: CDR1 GTSNPN, CDR2 SVGIG (reference sequence). CDR3 size: 13 residues. V lost 4 bases and J lost 4, with 13 bases in between. The CDR3 region has the DNA TGTGCCTGGAATCGGGCAGGGTCCACTGAAGCTTTCTTT. Amino acid sequence: CAWNRAGSTEAFF.

V and J are TRBV19 and TRBJ1-3; the match to TRBD1 covers 8 bases. The CDR3 contains 14 residues. With V trimmed by 10 bases and J by 5 bases, 10 bases remained unmatched. The germline V gene has CDR1 LNHDA and CDR2 SQIVND (reference sequence). The CDR3 nucleotides are TGTGCCACCGAAAACCAGGGGGCTAGAAACACCATATATTTT. Protein sequence: CATENQGARNTIYF.

The rearrangement uses TRBV5-1 and TRBJ2-3; 8 nucleotides match TRBD1. The CDR3 has 17 amino acids. Germline V gene sequence: CDR1 SGHRS, CDR2 YFSETQ. V dropped 2 bases and J dropped 2; count of bases not matched to a gene: 10. CDR3 nucleotides: TGCGCCAGCAGCTTAGGACACGCAGGGGGCGCCACAGATACGCAGTATTTT. This encodes CASSLGHAGGATDTQYF.

This chain connects TRBV10-3 to TRBJ2-5; D gene unclear. Germline assignment: CDR1 ENHRY and CDR2 SYGVKD. The CDR3 has 15 amino acids. V gave up 4 bases and J gave up 1 base, with 13 bases separating them. The CDR3: CAISALMVSQETQYF. CDR3 DNA: TGTGCCATCAGTGCTTTGATGGTTTCCCAAGAGACCCAGTACTTC.

The CDR3 spells CAWSLLPQETQYF. CDR3 bases: TGTGCCTGGAGTCTTCTGCCACAAGAGACCCAGTACTTC. The rearrangement links TRBV30 to TRBJ2-5; D is unclear. Germline values: CDR1 GTSNPN, CDR2 SVGIG (reference sequence). V lost 2 bases and J lost 2, with 9 bases in between. This CDR3 is built from 13 residues.

The rearrangement joins TRBV4-3 to TRBJ2-7; the match to TRBD2 covers 10 bases. The V segment lost 4 bases and the J segment 4 bases; nucleotides outside the gene matches: 4. There are 14 residues in the CDR3. Germline V CDR1 and CDR2: LGHNA, YSLEER. CDR3 residues: CASSLSSGRYEQYF. CDR3 DNA: TGCGCCAGCAGCCTGAGTAGCGGGAGGTACGAGCAGTACTTC.

This chain links TRBV7-9 with TRBJ2-1, with D tentatively TRBD1 or TRBD2 (5 bases each). CDR1 and CDR2 (germline): SEHNR, FQNEAQ (reference sequence). Between the trimmed V and J ends, which lost 7 bases and 10 bases, there was a span of 20 bases. The CDR3 has 14 amino acids. The CDR3 DNA reads as TGTGCCAGCATACCGGGACGAACGGGTGGGGAGCAGTTCTTC. Translating gives CASIPGRTGGEQFF. Based on the CDR3 plus reference TRBV7-9 and TRBJ2-1, the full variable domain is DTGVSQNPRHKITKRGQNVTFRCDPISEHNRLYWYRQTLGQGPEFLTYFQNEAQLEKSRLLSDRFSAERPKGSFSTLEIQRTEQGDSAMYLCASIPGRTGGEQFFGPGTRLTVL.

V is TRBV10-3 and J is TRBJ2-7; 7 bases are shared with TRBD1. The germline V gene has CDR1 ENHRY and CDR2 SYGVKD. The CDR3 runs 15 residues. Trimming at V came to 2 bases and at J to 4 bases, leaving 8 bases not matched to a gene. CDR3 DNA sequence: TGTGCCATCAGTGAGAGTTGGGGACAGATATACGAGCAGTACTTC. Protein product: CAISESWGQIYEQYF.

The J gene is TRBJ1-1, the V gene TRBV2; D is undetermined. Germline lookup yields CDR1 SNHLY and CDR2 FYNNEI. CDR3 length equals 14 residues. Trimming cost V 6 bases and J 6 bases, with 17 bases left between them. CDR3 bases: TGTGCCAGCAGAGGTTCAAGGGCGAGACCTGAAGCTTTCTTT. Its protein is CASRGSRARPEAFF.

The chain employs TRBV5-4 and TRBJ2-5, with TRBD1 matching 10 bases. Germline CDR1 reads SGHNT; CDR2 reads YYREEE (reference sequence). CDR3 length equals 16 residues. The junction had 9 bases not matched to a gene; V was cut back by 2 bases and J by 5 bases. The CDR3 DNA reads TGTGCCAGCAGCTTCAACCCGACAGGGGGCGGCGAGACCCAGTACTTC. Protein product: CASSFNPTGGGETQYF.

The chain couples TRBV4-3 to TRBJ2-3; D uncertain. Trimming cost V 1 base and J 2 bases, with 7 bases left between them. This CDR3 is 14 amino acids long. Germline-derived CDR1 and CDR2 are LGHNA and YSLEER. Here the CDR3 reads CASSQGPITDTQYF. DNA for the CDR3: TGCGCCAGCAGCCAAGGGCCTATCACAGATACGCAGTATTTT.

The chain carries TRBV5-1 and TRBJ2-2; no definite D call. The ends were cut back, 3 bases at V and 6 bases at J, with 6 bases in the middle. The CDR3 loop spans 12 amino acids. CDR1 is SGHRS, CDR2 YFSETQ, per germline. CDR3 protein: CASSWSPGELFF. The CDR3 DNA is TGCGCCAGCAGCTGGTCTCCCGGGGAGCTGTTTTTT.

With respect to this clone: Mismatch with germline at one junction end may stem from a read error. This chain joins TRBV7-7 and TRBJ2-2; 9 bases agree with TRBD1. The germline gives CDR1 SSHAT, CDR2 FNYEAQ (reference sequence). This CDR3 is built from 17 residues. CDR3 in DNA: TGTGCTAGCAGCTTAACACCGGGACAGGGGAACACCGGGGAGCTGTTTTTT. It translates to CASSLTPGQGNTGELFF.

The chain combines TRBV5-1 with TRBJ2-7; 8 nucleotides match TRBD2. CDR1 SGHRS and CDR2 YFSETQ come from the germline V gene. With V trimmed by 3 bases and J by 3 bases, 8 bases remained unmatched. There are 15 residues in the CDR3. CDR3 bases: TGCGCCAGCAGCTCCCTCGGGACTAGTGGCTACGAGCAGTACTTC. Its translation is CASSSLGTSGYEQYF.

This rearrangement joins TRBV2 to TRBJ1-1; 7 bases align to TRBD1. In germline, CDR1 is SNHLY, CDR2 FYNNEI. V shed 3 bases and J 0 bases; nucleotides not matched to a gene: 13. The CDR3 runs 18 residues. Here the CDR3 reads CASSEPDRDPLLNTEAFF. The CDR3 DNA reads as TGTGCCAGCAGTGAGCCTGACAGGGACCCTTTATTGAACACTGAAGCTTTCTTT. Supplemented by reference TRBV2 and TRBJ1-1, the full variable domain reads EPEVTQTPSHQVTQMGQEVILRCVPISNHLYFYWYRQILGQKVEFLVSFYNNEISEKSEIFDDQFSVERPDGSNFTLKIRSTKLEDSAMYFCASSEPDRDPLLNTEAFFGQGTRLTVV.

The chain uses TRBV10-3 and TRBJ1-1; D ambiguous. The ends were cut back, 7 bases at V and 1 base at J, with 10 bases in the middle. Germline values: CDR1 ENHRY, CDR2 SYGVKD. This CDR3 is built from 13 residues. In nucleotides, the CDR3 is TGTGCCATCACTTACAGCCGGAACACTGAAGCTTTCTTT. As protein: CAITYSRNTEAFF.

J is TRBJ1-5 and V is TRBV18, with a tentative D call TRBD1 (6 bases). In germline, CDR1 is KGHSH, CDR2 LQKENI. This CDR3 has 17 residues. The germline V and J ends were trimmed by 4 bases and 3 bases, with 19 bases remaining between them. In nucleotides, the CDR3 is TGTGCCAGCTCACTTTTAGGGGGGCCCTCATACAATCAGCCCCAGCATTTT. Translating it yields CASSLLGGPSYNQPQHF.

The chain recombines TRBV2 with TRBJ2-3, with D unclear. Trimming left V 1 base short and J 1 base short, with 3 bases between. Germline V gene lookup returns CDR1 SNHLY and CDR2 FYNNEI. The CDR3 spans 13 residues. CDR3 sequence reads: CASSEVGTDTQYF. The DNA for the CDR3 is TGTGCCAGCAGTGAAGTTGGCACAGATACGCAGTATTTT.

The chain recombines TRBV4-1 with TRBJ1-3, with TRBD1 identical over 9 bases. CDR3 length: 18 amino acids. CDR1 is MGHRA, CDR2 YSYEKL, per germline. With V trimmed by 4 bases and J by 0 bases, 10 bases remained unmatched. The CDR3 DNA reads TGCGCCAGCAGCCGGAACCCCCCGGGACAGGGCTCTGGAAACACCATATATTTT. Encoded protein: CASSRNPPGQGSGNTIYF.

The chain links TRBV29-1 to TRBJ1-2; tentatively, D is TRBD1 (6 bases). V lost 5 bases and J 6 bases, leaving 19 bases between the germline ends. The germline CDR1 and CDR2 sequences are SQVTM and ANQGSEA. This CDR3 contains 14 residues. The CDR3 protein is CSVPRGPGSDGYTF. The CDR3 DNA reads TGCAGCGTTCCCCGGGGGCCGGGCTCTGATGGCTACACCTTC.

The chain carries TRBV6-1 and TRBJ2-2; D remains ambiguous. The CDR3 sequence is 13 residues long. Trimming cost V 4 bases and J 5 bases, with 8 bases left between them. Per the germline V gene, CDR1 is MNHNS and CDR2 is SASEGT. The CDR3, as DNA: TGTGCCAGCAGTGGTGAGTGGACCGGGGAGCTGTTTTTT. This sequence encodes CASSGEWTGELFF.